Presented here are 17 T cell receptor beta chains from one specimen sequenced in a study of control samples from healthy donors and cancer patients. The method was immunoSEQ multiplex PCR; TCRdb's version includes in-frame clones alone and lacks a portion of them. The sample yields roughly 120,000 clones, around 89% seen once. Sequencing was done on a sample of blood. All receptors come from a woman aged 70 to 79 in good health.

The chain recombines TRBV6-1 with TRBJ1-4, with a weak D call TRBD1 (5 bases). The CDR3 runs to 16 residues. V lost 4 bases to trimming and J lost 4 bases, with 16 bases between them. Germline assignment: CDR1 MNHNS and CDR2 SASEGT. The CDR3 bases are TGTGCCAGCAGTGCATTGACAGCCTCGGGTAATGAAAAACTGTTTTTT. Translated: CASSALTASGNEKLFF.

The rearrangement links TRBV18 to TRBJ2-7; D is unclear. V was cut by 1 base and J by 3 bases, with 10 bases left in between. The CDR3 extends over 14 amino acids. Germline CDR1 is KGHSH and CDR2 is LQKENI. CDR3 protein: CASSPQAQNYEQYF. CDR3 DNA sequence: TGTGCCAGCTCACCACAGGCACAGAACTACGAGCAGTACTTC.

The genes are TRBV7-9 and TRBJ2-3; 9 nucleotides line up with TRBD2. J gave up 2 bases and V 5 bases, and 8 bases lay outside the gene matches. This CDR3 contains 16 residues. Germline CDR1 reads SEHNR; CDR2 reads FQNEAQ (reference sequence). CDR3 nucleotides: TGTGCCAGCAGCGATAAGAGCGGGGGGAACACAGATACGCAGTATTTT. Amino acid sequence: CASSDKSGGNTDTQYF.

CDR3 nucleotides: TGTGCCAGCAGCTCCCGGGCGAACACTGAAGCTTTCTTT. As protein: CASSSRANTEAFF. The rearrangement uses TRBV11-3 and TRBJ1-1; unclear D gene. CDR3 length: 13 residues. Germline lookup yields CDR1 SGHNT and CDR2 YENEEA. The V and J ends lost 4 bases and 1 base respectively, with 7 bases between them. Together with reference TRBV11-3 and TRBJ1-1, the CDR3 gives the full variable domain: EAGVVQSPRYKIIEKKQPVAFWCNPISGHNTLYWYLQNLGQGPELLIRYENEEAVDDSQLPKDRFSAERLKGVDSTLKIQPAELGDSAVYLCASSSRANTEAFFGQGTRLTVV.

The chain recombines TRBV5-1 with TRBJ1-4; possible D gene TRBD1, 5 bases. The CDR3 extends over 16 amino acids. CDR1 is SGHRS and CDR2 is YFSETQ in the germline V gene. Trimming pared 4 bases from V and 3 bases from J, leaving 16 bases between. The CDR3 sequence: CASSGSLQGSNEKLFF. CDR3 DNA: TGCGCCAGCAGCGGGAGTCTTCAGGGCTCTAATGAAAAACTGTTTTTT.

The chain links TRBV10-3 to TRBJ2-3; 15 positions agree with TRBD2. Losses at the gene ends were 4 bases for V and 4 bases for J; bases not matched to a gene: 3. The CDR3 is 16 amino acids. Germline loops: CDR1 ENHRY, CDR2 SYGVKD. CDR3 residues: CAISAGLAGGADTQYF. CDR3 DNA: TGTGCCATCAGTGCGGGACTAGCGGGGGGCGCAGATACGCAGTATTTT.

V gene TRBV2 combines with J gene TRBJ1-2; no reliable D call. Between the trimmed V and J ends, which lost 6 bases and 4 bases, there was a span of 12 bases. This CDR3 has 13 residues. CDR1 is SNHLY and CDR2 is FYNNEI in the germline V gene. CDR3 sequence (DNA): TGTGCCAGCAGCGGGTCAAGGTCCTATGGCTACACCTTC. It codes for CASSGSRSYGYTF.

This CDR3 is CASSQGLQETQYF. CDR3 nucleotide sequence: TGTGCCAGCAGCCAGGGGCTCCAAGAGACCCAGTACTTC. The gene calls are TRBV6-5 and TRBJ2-5, with a tentative D call TRBD1 (6 bases). Trimming removed 6 bases from V and 1 base from J, with 9 bases in between. There are 13 residues in the CDR3. Looked up from germline, CDR1 is MNHEY and CDR2 is SVGAGI.

CDR3 DNA sequence: TGTGCCAGCTCACCGATCAGGGAATTTGGGGGAAATGAGCAGTTCTTC. This gives the protein CASSPIREFGGNEQFF. The rearrangement uses TRBV18 and TRBJ2-1; the D call may be TRBD1 or TRBD2 (5 bases each). CDR1 KGHSH and CDR2 LQKENI come from the germline V gene. CDR3 size: 16 residues. V was cut by 3 bases and J by 7 bases, with 19 bases left in between.

The chain couples TRBV7-2 to TRBJ2-2; 10 bases align to TRBD1. Per the germline V gene, CDR1 is SGHTA and CDR2 is FQGNSA. CDR3 length: 15 residues. The V segment lost 5 bases and the J segment 6 bases; nucleotides outside the gene matches: 6. This CDR3 reads CASSRTGGRPGELFF. CDR3 DNA: TGTGCCAGCAGCCGGACAGGGGGTAGGCCCGGGGAGCTGTTTTTT.

The CDR3: CASSSQDRVDETQYF. DNA of the CDR3: TGCGCCAGCAGCTCTCAAGACAGGGTGGATGAGACCCAGTACTTC. V and J are TRBV5-1 and TRBJ2-5; 7 bases fit TRBD1. With V trimmed by 3 bases and J by 5 bases, 10 bases remained unmatched. This CDR3 has 15 amino acids. The V gene's germline CDR1 is SGHRS and CDR2 YFSETQ.

The chain links TRBV7-2 to TRBJ2-3; 7 bases line up with TRBD1. Germline V gives CDR1 SGHTA, CDR2 FQGNSA. Losses at the gene ends were 6 bases for V and 0 bases for J; bases not matched to a gene: 3. This CDR3 comprises 14 residues. The chain's CDR3 is CASRGGISTDTQYF. CDR3 DNA sequence: TGTGCCAGCAGAGGGGGCATCAGCACAGATACGCAGTATTTT.

The chain is built from TRBV5-4 and TRBJ2-3; D not resolved. V was shortened by 4 bases and J by 1 base, with 10 bases between the two germline ends. The CDR3 sequence is 14 residues long. The V gene's germline CDR1 is SGHNT and CDR2 YYREEE (reference sequence). The CDR3 region is CASSLASRTDTQYF. The CDR3 DNA reads as TGTGCCAGCAGCCTGGCGTCGCGCACAGATACGCAGTATTTT. Combining the CDR3 with reference TRBV5-4 and TRBJ2-3 gives the whole variable domain ETGVTQSPTHLIKTRGQQVTLRCSSQSGHNTVSWYQQALGQGPQFIFQYYREEENGRGNFPPRFSGLQFPNYSSELNVNALELDDSALYLCASSLASRTDTQYFGPGTRLTVL.

The V call is TRBV5-1, the J call TRBJ2-6; D call uncertain. Per germline, CDR1 SGHRS and CDR2 YFSETQ. The CDR3 loop spans 16 amino acids. V was pared by 4 bases and J by 0 bases, with 11 bases between. This CDR3 is CASSGVVASGANVLTF. The CDR3 region has the DNA TGCGCCAGCAGCGGGGTAGTAGCCTCTGGGGCCAACGTCCTGACTTTC.

The V gene is TRBV5-1, the J gene TRBJ1-4, with 12 positions matching TRBD1. CDR3 length: 16 residues. Germline V gives CDR1 SGHRS, CDR2 YFSETQ. The J segment lost 7 bases and the V segment lost 4 bases, leaving 8 bases of the junction unmatched. The CDR3, as DNA: TGCGCCAGCAGCCACGGGACAGGGGGCGCGGGTGAAAAACTGTTTTTT. Residues: CASSHGTGGAGEKLFF.

The chain combines TRBV4-2 with TRBJ1-4; a possible D gene is TRBD1 (5 bases). The CDR3 is made up of 14 amino acids. Germline CDR1 is LGHNA and CDR2 is YNFKEQ. V lost 4 bases and J lost 8, with 14 bases in between. CDR3 nucleotide sequence: TGTGCCAGCAGCCCAACAGGACCAGGAGAAAAACTGTTTTTT. Encoded protein: CASSPTGPGEKLFF.

This clone occurred once. The V and J genes are TRBV2 and TRBJ2-7; 7 positions match TRBD1. The junction had 12 bases not matched to a gene; V was cut back by 7 bases and J by 3 bases. Germline V lookup: CDR1 SNHLY, CDR2 FYNNEI. The CDR3 has 15 amino acids. In DNA form, the CDR3 reads TGTGCCAGCAAAGCGCCTGGGGACAGCCTCTACGAGCAGTACTTC. Residues: CASKAPGDSLYEQYF.